The clone carrying this T cell receptor beta chain was observed a handful of times. The data originate from a study of blood T cell repertoires in COVID-19. The overall study: Acute-phase and convalescent COVID-19 samples originated in the United States, Italy and Spain. From T cells, B-cell-depleted T cells, or PBMCs came the material, which was cDNA or gDNA.

V lost 5 bases to trimming and J lost 0 bases, with 11 bases between them. Germline CDR1 reads MNHEY; CDR2 reads SMNVEV (reference sequence). CDR3 size: 15 residues. Authors' analysis steps: Nucleated cell number was recorded as an estimate derived from reference gene primer amplification. Profiled with immunoSEQ multiplex PCR; TCRdb holds only in-frame clones, not every one. For V, J and clone size, that table is used; D and trimming come from the DNA. The sample contains 200,000 to 250,000 clones, about 86% of which appear only once. The clonotype comes from a man between 18 and 35 years old with active or convalescent COVID-19. The V call is TRBV27, the J call TRBJ2-4; weak D call: TRBD2 (5 bases). Sequenced sample: peripheral blood. CDR3 amino acids: CASSGAGLAKNIQYF. DNA for the CDR3: TGTGCCAGCAGTGGTGCGGGCCTAGCCAAAAACATTCAGTACTTC.